These 18 T cell receptor beta chains came from one sample sequenced in a study of shared clonotypes between healthy human individuals. Repertoires were generated with immunoSEQ multiplex PCR, while TCRdb's copy carries only in-frame clones and drops some. The top ten clones hold approximately 0.33% of a sample with roughly 600,000 clones, roughly 98% of them seen once. Naive CD8 cells comprised CD45RO-negative, CCR7-positively selected cells, excluding terminally differentiated effector memory CD45RA+ cells. What was sequenced was naive CD8+ T cells sorted from blood. These TCRs come from a man younger than 45 in good health.

This CDR3 reads CASSLSGDYGYTF. In nucleotides, the CDR3 is TGTGCCAGCAGTTTATCAGGGGATTATGGCTACACCTTC. The chain has TRBV27 and TRBJ1-2; D is perhaps TRBD1 (5 bases). Looked up from germline, CDR1 is MNHEY and CDR2 is SMNVEV (reference sequence). The CDR3 is 13 residues long. V was trimmed by 0 bases and J by 5 bases, leaving 7 bases between them.

The gene calls are TRBV9 and TRBJ2-3; TRBD2 agrees at 7 bases. The germline CDR1 and CDR2 sequences are SGDLS and YYNGEE. The CDR3 runs 16 residues. Trimming at V came to 0 bases and at J to 1 base, leaving 5 bases not matched to a gene. The CDR3 DNA reads as TGTGCCAGCAGCGTAGAGAGGGCGGGAGGCACAGATACGCAGTATTTT. Translating gives CASSVERAGGTDTQYF.

The rearrangement joins TRBV7-2 to TRBJ1-1, with D tentatively TRBD1 (5 bases). V was shortened by 5 bases and J by 7 bases, with 14 bases between the two germline ends. Germline lookup yields CDR1 SGHTA and CDR2 FQGNSA. CDR3 length equals 13 residues. CDR3 DNA: TGTGCCAGCAGCCAAGGGGAGTGGAGTGAAGCTTTCTTT. Amino acid sequence: CASSQGEWSEAFF.

This chain uses TRBV6-6 with TRBJ2-3, with 11 nucleotides matching TRBD2. Germline-derived CDR1 and CDR2 are MNHNY and SVGAGI (reference sequence). This CDR3 region has 14 residues. V was clipped by 6 bases and J by 5 bases; unmatched bases: 4. CDR3: CASRLAGAGDTQYF. The CDR3, as DNA: TGTGCCAGCAGACTAGCGGGAGCTGGAGATACGCAGTATTTT.

This clone has just one count. The chain recombines TRBV29-1 with TRBJ2-7; maybe TRBD1 (5 bases). V was cut by 6 bases and J by 0 bases, with 12 bases left in between. CDR1 is SQVTM and CDR2 is ANQGSEA in the germline V gene. This CDR3 has 13 amino acids. CDR3 nucleotide sequence: TGCAGCGTCGCTGAGCAGGGCTCCTACGAGCAGTACTTC. Protein: CSVAEQGSYEQYF.

The V and J genes are TRBV2 and TRBJ2-5, with 9 bases matching TRBD2. The CDR3 consists of 16 residues. Germline V gives CDR1 SNHLY, CDR2 FYNNEI. J gave up 5 bases and V 6 bases, and 13 bases lay outside the gene matches. The CDR3 coding sequence is TGTGCCAGCAGGACGAGTAGCGGGAGAGGGCGGGAGACCCAGTACTTC. It translates to CASRTSSGRGRETQYF.

The CDR3 nucleotides read TGTGCCAGCAGCCCTTTGGGAGGGCCGTACGAGCAGTACTTC. Translation: CASSPLGGPYEQYF. This chain connects TRBV5-6 to TRBJ2-7; the match to TRBD2 covers 7 bases. Germline V lookup: CDR1 SGHDT, CDR2 YYEEEE. The CDR3 runs to 14 residues. The junction had 8 bases not matched to a gene; V was cut back by 4 bases and J by 4 bases.

The chain has TRBV27 and TRBJ2-1; a weak D match, TRBD1 (6 bases). Trimming pared 4 bases from V and 7 bases from J, leaving 14 bases between. This CDR3 is 14 amino acids long. Germline V gives CDR1 MNHEY, CDR2 SMNVEV (reference sequence). The CDR3, as DNA: TGTGCCAGCAGTTACAGGGTTAGCACGAATGAGCAGTTCTTC. Encoded protein: CASSYRVSTNEQFF.

This CDR3 is CASSFGGYYEQYF. The CDR3 DNA is TGTGCCAGCAGCTTCGGAGGGTATTACGAGCAGTACTTC. The V and J genes are TRBV7-2 and TRBJ2-7; a weak D match, TRBD2 (6 bases). This CDR3 comprises 13 residues. Germline V gene sequence: CDR1 SGHTA, CDR2 FQGNSA. The V and J ends lost 3 bases and 4 bases respectively, with 10 bases between them.

This chain links TRBV7-8 with TRBJ2-7; 9 bases line up with TRBD2. V shed 1 base and J 4 bases; nucleotides not matched to a gene: 5. The CDR3 consists of 15 residues. Germline V gene sequence: CDR1 SGHVS, CDR2 FQNEAQ. CDR3 DNA: TGTGCCAGCAGCTTAGGGCTAGCGGGAATGTACGAGCAGTACTTC. Amino acids: CASSLGLAGMYEQYF.

This clone has a single count. The chain is built from TRBV9 and TRBJ1-1; D is undetermined. The V end was cut by 3 bases, the J end by 13 bases, with 10 bases between. The germline V gene has CDR1 SGDLS and CDR2 YYNGEE. This CDR3 has 10 amino acids. The CDR3 DNA sequence: TGTGCCAGCAGCGGCCTACGGCTTTTCTTT. Its protein product is CASSGLRLFF. The whole variable domain, filled in from reference TRBV9 and TRBJ1-1, reads DSGVTQTPKHLITATGQRVTLRCSPRSGDLSVYWYQQSLDQGLQFLIQYYNGEERAKGNILERFSAQQFPDLHSELNLSSLELGDSALYFCASSGLRLFFGQGTRLTVV.

This chain connects TRBV5-1 to TRBJ2-7; 7 bases agree with TRBD1. Trimming at V came to 1 base and at J to 3 bases, leaving 7 bases not matched to a gene. The germline CDR1 and CDR2 sequences are SGHRS and YFSETQ. The CDR3 covers 15 residues. CDR3 nucleotide sequence: TGCGCCAGCAGCTTGTCAGGGGGTAGTTACTACGAGCAGTACTTC. Translation: CASSLSGGSYYEQYF.

This clone appeared a single time. The gene calls are TRBV30 and TRBJ1-1; TRBD1 aligns across 7 bases. The J segment lost 4 bases and the V segment lost 3 bases, leaving 5 bases of the junction unmatched. Germline V gene sequence: CDR1 GTSNPN, CDR2 SVGIG (reference sequence). CDR3 size: 13 residues. The CDR3 here is CAWRKQGSTEAFF. CDR3 coding DNA: TGTGCCTGGAGAAAACAGGGGAGCACTGAAGCTTTCTTT.

This clone was seen only once. This rearrangement joins TRBV11-1 to TRBJ2-1; TRBD2 matches at 7 bases. This CDR3 contains 15 residues. Germline values: CDR1 SGHAT, CDR2 FQDESV (reference sequence). The V gene end was trimmed by 5 bases and the J gene end by 3 bases; junction bases not matched to a gene: 7. The CDR3 coding sequence is TGTGCCAGCAGCCCCGGGACTACTAGCTACAATGAGCAGTTCTTC. This codes for CASSPGTTSYNEQFF. Variable domain in full (rest from reference TRBV11-1 and TRBJ2-1): EAEVAQSPRYKITEKSQAVAFWCDPISGHATLYWYRQILGQGPELLVQFQDESVVDDSQLPKDRFSAERLKGVDSTLKIQPAELGDSAMYLCASSPGTTSYNEQFFGPGTRLTVL.

The rearrangement joins TRBV2 to TRBJ1-2, with D perhaps TRBD1 (6 bases). The CDR3 is made up of 12 amino acids. V lost 10 bases and J 7 bases, leaving 16 bases between the germline ends. Germline values: CDR1 SNHLY, CDR2 FYNNEI. CDR3 protein: CAKQNRDFGYTF. The CDR3 DNA is TGTGCCAAACAAAACAGGGACTTTGGCTACACCTTC.

This chain links TRBV7-7 with TRBJ2-6; no reliable D call. This CDR3 is 18 amino acids long. Trimming cost V 4 bases and J 5 bases, with 21 bases left between them. Germline values: CDR1 SSHAT, CDR2 FNYEAQ (reference sequence). The CDR3: CASSSSLVPQSRANVLTF. The CDR3 DNA is TGTGCCAGCAGCTCCAGCCTAGTGCCACAAAGTCGGGCCAACGTCCTGACTTTC.

The chain has TRBV2 and TRBJ2-7; possible D gene TRBD1, 6 bases. Germline V gene sequence: CDR1 SNHLY, CDR2 FYNNEI. The CDR3 is 15 amino acids. Trimming cost V 4 bases and J 0 bases, with 13 bases left between them. In DNA, the CDR3 is TGTGCCAGCAGTGGGACAGACCAGACCTCCTACGAGCAGTACTTC. It translates to CASSGTDQTSYEQYF.

CDR3 in DNA: TGCAGCGTACGGACGGGATTAGCCAAAAACATTCAGTACTTC. This sequence encodes CSVRTGLAKNIQYF. The rearrangement joins TRBV29-1 to TRBJ2-4; a weak D match, TRBD2 (5 bases). V gave up 6 bases and J gave up 0 bases, with 12 bases separating them. The CDR3 spans 14 residues. From germline, CDR1 is SQVTM and CDR2 ANQGSEA.